This T cell receptor (beta chain) was identified in a study of shared clonotypes between healthy human individuals (dated by TCRdb to the early 2020s). Concerning the study at large: The cohort included a few men and a couple of women between 18 and 49 years of age. Blood TCR repertoires of about five healthy adults were deeply sequenced to estimate repertoire size and the extent of clonotype sharing between individuals. Libraries were prepared and TCR repertoires were sequenced by different laboratories using diverse techniques, in order to increase sequencing depth and limit assay-specific biases. Per donor, leukapheresis produced somewhere between about 0.94 and 9.5 billion PBMCs. Points the paper makes about the study in general: Pairwise subsampling led to the expectation that sequencing depth would affect the degree of clonotype sharing among donors. Because the study included a small number of donors, the genetic and exposure-history diversity represented was limited. Only blood was sampled, and tissue TCR repertoires likely differ from those in blood.

The donors were healthy, HIV-negative adults who had no recently reported acute infections or vaccinations. All donors were Caucasian adults living in Nashville, Tennessee, USA. For unsorted samples, 100 million or so PBMCs were counted, and genomic DNA was extracted using the QIAamp DNA Blood Mini kit. Blood was obtained by leukapheresis, after which PBMCs were separated by Ficoll-Histopaque density gradient centrifugation and cryopreserved in liquid nitrogen vapor phase. Including the terminal cysteine and phenylalanine, the CDR3 comprises 14 residues. Only the CDR3 DNA is retained, 42 bases long and in frame from the first base. Reading the germline V gene gives CDR1 SQVTM and CDR2 ANQGSEA. Deletion took 2 bases off V and 8 bases off J, with a span of 18 bases between the germline ends. Comment on this clone: This receptor's antigen is unknown. Nothing much larger sits one base from this clone, and base qualities are not available.

Using the deep immunoSEQ assay, TCR CDR3 regions were amplified from genomic DNA by multiplex PCR. Genomic DNA extracted from each cell subset was distributed evenly over all wells of several immunoSEQ 96-well plates, and each plate served as one replicate. For unsorted PBMC, approximately 300 ng of genomic DNA, equivalent to about 30,000 T cell genomes, went into each replicate PCR. Unsorted PBMC genomic DNA was sequenced across ten immunoSEQ deep assay plates. The purified libraries were quantified using a Qubit 3.0 fluorometer, sized with a Bioanalyzer 2100, and then quantified again using the KAPA Library Quantification kit. A separate single-read 150-cycle Illumina NextSeq 550 flow cell was used to sequence each immunoSEQ 96-well plate. For the original study's pipeline: The immunoSEQ output contained only junctional sequences without quality scores, so filtering could not match that applied to full-length reads. To assign V/J genes and CDR3, sequences were annotated using PyIR, a Python wrapper for IgBLAST v1.9, with IMGT germline references. Reads were filtered out if the reads had weak V/J assignments (E-value above 1e-6), no CDR3, stop codons, out-of-frame junctions, or ambiguous translated residues. V3J clonotypes were defined as sequences sharing the same inferred V gene, J gene, and CDR3 amino acid sequence. Percentage overlap between repertoires was computed as shared unique clonotypes divided by the size of the smaller repertoire. Three approaches were used to assess repertoire richness: RTK rarefaction, the Chao1 estimator, and Recon v2.1 estimates of unobserved clonotypes. TCRdb limited this immuneACCESS table to in-frame rearrangements with V and J called. A share of clones is missing; checked studies link under half to unresolved V genes, and the rest is unexplained. Clone size and the V and J calls come from that table; the DNA yielded D and trimming. This sample gives 450,000 to 500,000 clones in total; around 80% of them show up just once. 13% of the sample comes from the top ten.

The sequence was obtained from a woman between 35 and 50 years old in good health. Some clones in this sample may be carry-over from other donors' samples. The sequencing sample was made of PBMCs. This receptor chain uses TRBV29-1 and TRBJ1-2, with no D gene named confidently. The DNA is as follows: TGCAGCGTTGAAATGTCTGTAACAACGGGCGGCTACACCTTC. This gives the protein CSVEMSVTTGGYTF.